This T cell receptor (beta chain) was profiled in a study of cytomegalovirus exposure and HLA in healthy donors. The study, taken as a whole, reports: The authors assumed roughly uniform sequencing depth across donors for presence/absence analyses.

Primers: 60 Vbeta forward and 13 Jbeta reverse. Produced via immunoSEQ multiplex PCR; TCRdb's table is partial and in-frame only. The table lists fewer than 200,000 clones, over 60% of them singletons, with about 0.69% in the top ten. With respect to this clone: The antigen remains undetermined.

CDR1 is MNHNY and CDR2 is SVGAGI in the germline V gene (reference sequence). The CDR3 runs to 13 residues. V gave up 1 base and J gave up 5 bases, with 9 bases separating them. The V and J genes are TRBV6-6 and TRBJ2-7, with TRBD1 as a possible D gene (6 bases). This TCR was recovered from a female donor in good health and CMV-seronegative. Sequencing was carried out using PBMCs. The CDR3 here is CASSYWAGDEQYF. The CDR3 DNA sequence: TGTGCCAGCAGTTACTGGGCAGGGGACGAGCAGTACTTC.